This passage covers 11 T cell receptor beta chains from one sample sequenced in a study of blood T cell repertoires in COVID-19. Libraries were prepared by immunoSEQ multiplex PCR; TCRdb keeps only in-frame clonotypes and omits some of them. This sample has 110,000 or so clones, with about nine tenths found just once. The sequenced material came from peripheral blood. These receptors were collected from a woman aged 50 to 60 with acute or convalescent COVID-19.

This chain connects TRBV7-2 to TRBJ1-2; TRBD1 agrees at 9 bases. CDR1 and CDR2 (germline): SGHTA, FQGNSA. J was trimmed by 4 bases and V by 1 base; bases with no gene match: 4. The CDR3 has 15 amino acids. The CDR3 here is CASSLGQGEGYGYTF. The CDR3 DNA sequence: TGTGCCAGCAGCTTAGGACAGGGGGAAGGCTATGGCTACACCTTC.

V gene TRBV19 combines with J gene TRBJ2-6; TRBD1 aligns across 7 bases. The CDR3 loop spans 13 amino acids. CDR1 LNHDA and CDR2 SQIVND come from the germline V gene (reference sequence). Trimming took 4 bases from V and 8 from J; bases not matched to a gene: 2. CDR3 DNA sequence: TGTGCCAGTAGTAGGGACAGAACCAACGTCCTGACTTTC. Protein: CASSRDRTNVLTF.

CDR3 residues: CASSPPRDRRTDTQYF. CDR3 DNA sequence: TGTGCCAGCTCACCACCGAGGGACAGACGCACAGATACGCAGTATTTT. V is TRBV18 and J is TRBJ2-3; the match to TRBD1 covers 7 bases. Germline CDR1 KGHSH, CDR2 LQKENI. The CDR3 has 16 amino acids. Losses at the gene ends were 0 bases for V and 1 base for J; bases not matched to a gene: 4.

V and J are TRBV30 and TRBJ2-6; D may be TRBD2 (6 bases). V was pared by 0 bases and J by 3 bases, with 12 bases between. CDR1 GTSNPN and CDR2 SVGIG come from the germline V gene (reference sequence). This CDR3 has 16 residues. The CDR3 DNA reads TGTGCCTGGAGTGTGTCGGGAGTCGGTGGGGCCAACGTCCTGACTTTC. This sequence encodes CAWSVSGVGGANVLTF.

The chain is built from TRBV19 and TRBJ2-1, with D possibly matching TRBD1 (6 bases). Trimming cost V 3 bases and J 6 bases, with 12 bases left between them. CDR1 is LNHDA, CDR2 SQIVND, per germline (reference sequence). The CDR3 runs to 14 residues. The CDR3 loop reads CASSIVTGSNEQFF. CDR3 in DNA: TGTGCCAGTAGTATCGTGACAGGATCCAATGAGCAGTTCTTC. Full variable domain (remainder filled in from reference TRBV19 and TRBJ2-1): DGGITQSPKYLFRKEGQNVTLSCEQNLNHDAMYWYRQDPGQGLRLIYYSQIVNDFQKGDIAEGYSVSREKKESFPLTVTSAQKNPTAFYLCASSIVTGSNEQFFGPGTRLTVL.

This clone came up a few times. The rearrangement links TRBV13 to TRBJ1-1; D is uncertain. V lost 6 bases and J lost 1, with 15 bases in between. Germline CDR1 reads PRHDT; CDR2 reads FYEKMQ (reference sequence). The CDR3 length is 15 residues. The CDR3 sequence is CASRFSGLGNTEAFF. CDR3 DNA: TGTGCCAGCAGGTTCTCGGGTCTAGGGAACACTGAAGCTTTCTTT.

V is TRBV11-2 and J is TRBJ2-5, with 8 bases lining up with TRBD2. The CDR3 has 14 residues. Germline CDR1 SGHAT, CDR2 FQNNGV. The V segment lost 2 bases and the J segment 5 bases; nucleotides outside the gene matches: 4. The CDR3, as DNA: TGTGCCAGCAGCTTAACCGGCGGGGGGGAGACCCAGTACTTC. Translation: CASSLTGGGETQYF.

This chain connects TRBV19 to TRBJ1-1; possibly TRBD1 for D (5 bases). V was pared by 5 bases and J by 5 bases, with 18 bases between. CDR1 and CDR2 from the germline V gene are LNHDA and SQIVND (reference sequence). The CDR3 spans 15 residues. As DNA, the CDR3 is TGTGCCAGTAGTGAGAATTGGGGACTTCTAACTGAAGCTTTCTTT. Its translation: CASSENWGLLTEAFF.

In DNA form, the CDR3 reads TGTGCCACCAGCAGATTAAAAATACCGGGACAGGGGTTTGAAAAACTGTTTTTT. Protein product: CATSRLKIPGQGFEKLFF. The chain recombines TRBV15 with TRBJ1-4; 10 positions match TRBD1. V shed 2 bases and J 7 bases; nucleotides not matched to a gene: 13. The CDR3 spans 18 residues. Germline V gene lookup returns CDR1 LNHNV and CDR2 YYDKDF (reference sequence).

The chain joins TRBV6-5 to TRBJ1-5; no firm D call. CDR1 and CDR2 (germline): MNHEY, SVGAGI. With 8 bases removed from V and 5 bases from J, the gap between germline ends came to 13 bases. The CDR3 is 13 amino acids. CDR3 protein: CASGTARDQPQHF. DNA for the CDR3: TGTGCCAGCGGTACAGCGAGGGATCAGCCCCAGCATTTT.

The V gene is TRBV3-1 (or the pseudogene TRBV3-2), the J gene TRBJ1-4; 7 bases are a match to TRBD1. Germline lookup yields CDR1 LGHDT and CDR2 YNNKEL (reference sequence). Losses at the gene ends were 3 bases for V and 10 bases for J; bases not matched to a gene: 11. This CDR3 is 15 amino acids long. The CDR3 bases are TGTGCCAGCAGCCAGGGGACAGCCGGTTTGGGAAAACTGTTTTTT. It translates to CASSQGTAGLGKLFF.